A single TCR beta chain is shown here with its context. Its antigen is not identified. Time point specified: newly diagnosed, previously untreated cHL patient sample. A comparison was provided by newly diagnosed, untreated classical Hodgkin lymphoma PBMCs. The CDR3 length is 15 residues. V lost 0 bases and J lost 6, with 12 bases in between. In germline, CDR1 is SGHTA, CDR2 FQGNSA. This entry comes from a study of PD-1 blockade in classical Hodgkin lymphoma. Repertoires were generated with immunoSEQ multiplex PCR, while TCRdb's copy carries only in-frame clones and drops some. The sample lists tens of thousands of clones; about 93% were seen once. Findings of the study overall: What drove the repertoire differences, possibly disease activity or prior therapy, has not been defined. Relative to healthy donors, newly diagnosed patients reportedly had lower baseline TCR diversity, which was reported as lower still in relapsed/refractory patients.

The sequence came from a human donor with classical Hodgkin lymphoma. Sequenced: peripheral blood mononuclear cells (PBMCs). The chain has TRBV7-2 and TRBJ2-1; D is ambiguous. The CDR3 nucleotides read TGTGCCAGCAGCTTAGCGGCGATGATCCGCAATGAGCAGTTCTTC. Residues: CASSLAAMIRNEQFF.